This TCR beta chain was identified in a study of blood T cell repertoires in COVID-19. The germline CDR1 and CDR2 sequences are SNHLY and FYNNEI. Trimming stripped 6 bases from V and 3 bases from J, with 24 bases between. The CDR3 consists of 17 residues. Individuals drawn from 24 US areas were about 18 to 95 years old. Produced via immunoSEQ multiplex PCR; TCRdb's table is partial and in-frame only. The repertoire holds roughly 150,000 clones, 81% seen once, with about 5.3% in the top ten. This TCR came from a woman aged 40 to 50 with acute COVID-19. The genes are TRBV2 and TRBJ2-7; D possibly corresponds to TRBD1 (6 bases). The sequenced sample was PBMCs or T cells enriched from blood (not recorded which). CDR3 loop: CASRAIGQPPIYYEQYF. The CDR3 bases are TGTGCCAGCAGGGCTATCGGACAGCCTCCAATTTACTACGAGCAGTACTTC.